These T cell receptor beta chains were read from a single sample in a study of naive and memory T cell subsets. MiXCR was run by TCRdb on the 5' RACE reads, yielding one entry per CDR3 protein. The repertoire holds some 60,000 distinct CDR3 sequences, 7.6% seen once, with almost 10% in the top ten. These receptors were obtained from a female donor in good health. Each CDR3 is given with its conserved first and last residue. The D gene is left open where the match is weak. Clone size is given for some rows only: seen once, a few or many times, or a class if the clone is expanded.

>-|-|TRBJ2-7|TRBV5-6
CASSFTGLEQYF
TGTGCCAGCAGCTTTACAGGGCTCGAGCAGTACTTC
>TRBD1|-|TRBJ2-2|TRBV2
CASNNPGQGTGELFF
TGTGCCAGCAATAACCCGGGACAGGGGACCGGGGAGCTGTTTTTT
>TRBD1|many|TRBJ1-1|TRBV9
CANSRRGTVNTEAFF
TGTGCCAACTCCAGGCGAGGGACAGTAAACACTGAAGCTTTCTTT
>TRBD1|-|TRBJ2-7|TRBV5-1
CASSVGTVKYEQYF
TGCGCCAGCAGCGTCGGGACAGTCAAGTACGAGCAGTACTTC
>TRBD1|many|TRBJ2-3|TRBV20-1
CSAMDYRGVTDTQYF
TGCAGTGCTATGGATTACAGGGGAGTCACAGATACGCAGTATTTT
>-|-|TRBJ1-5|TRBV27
CASGSYRDRQPQHF
TGTGCCAGCGGCTCTTACCGGGATCGTCAGCCCCAGCATTTT
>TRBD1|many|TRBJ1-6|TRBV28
CASSSFAPGQFNSPLHF
TGTGCCAGCAGCTCTTTTGCGCCGGGACAGTTTAATTCACCCCTCCACTTT
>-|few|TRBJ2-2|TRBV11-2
CASPRVTGELFF
TGTGCCAGCCCTAGGGTCACCGGGGAGCTGTTTTTT
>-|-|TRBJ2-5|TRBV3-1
CASSQGGSLPRGETQYF
TGTGCCAGCAGCCAAGGGGGCAGCTTACCTAGGGGAGAGACCCAGTACTTC
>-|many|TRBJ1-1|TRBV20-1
CSAREERRYTEAFF
TGCAGTGCTAGAGAGGAGAGGAGATACACTGAAGCTTTCTTT
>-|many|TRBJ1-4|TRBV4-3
CASSQDSYEKLFF
TGCGCCAGCAGCCAAGATTCCTACGAAAAACTGTTTTTT
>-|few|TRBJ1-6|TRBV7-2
CASSRRKGNSPLHF
TGTGCCAGCAGCCGCCGGAAGGGTAATTCACCCCTCCACTTT
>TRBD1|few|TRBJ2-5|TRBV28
CASSRTGGWKTQYF
TGTGCCAGCAGCCGGACAGGGGGCTGGAAGACCCAGTACTTC
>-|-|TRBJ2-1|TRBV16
CASSQISYQNYNEQFF
TGTGCCAGCAGCCAGATTTCGTATCAGAATTACAATGAGCAGTTCTTC
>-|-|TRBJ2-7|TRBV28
CASSSSHSSYEQYF
TGTGCCAGCAGTTCGAGTCACTCCTCCTACGAGCAGTACTTC
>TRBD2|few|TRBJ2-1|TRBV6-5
CASSYGLAGGDNEQFF
TGTGCCAGCAGTTACGGTCTAGCGGGGGGAGACAATGAGCAGTTCTTC
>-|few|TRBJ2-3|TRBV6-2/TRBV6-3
CASSPRGGGTDTQYF
TGTGCCAGCAGCCCGCGTGGCGGGGGCACAGATACGCAGTATTTT
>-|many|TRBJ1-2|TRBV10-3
CAISESQTLRAGEGYTF
TGTGCCATCAGTGAATCCCAGACGCTTAGGGCAGGGGAAGGCTACACCTTC
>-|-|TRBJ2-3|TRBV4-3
CASSQDTRPPQYF
TGCGCCAGCAGCCAAGATACCCGTCCCCCGCAGTATTTT
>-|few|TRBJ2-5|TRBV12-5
CASGSGPAETQYF
TGTGCTAGTGGTTCAGGGCCAGCCGAGACCCAGTACTTC
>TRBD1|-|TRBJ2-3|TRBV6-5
CASTRDRVSTDTQYF
TGTGCCAGCACACGGGACAGGGTTAGCACAGATACGCAGTATTTT
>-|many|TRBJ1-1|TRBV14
CASSPQVEAFF
TGTGCCAGCAGCCCCCAAGTTGAAGCTTTCTTT
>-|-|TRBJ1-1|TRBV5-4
CASSPKGLNTEAFF
TGTGCCAGCAGCCCCAAGGGGTTGAACACTGAAGCTTTCTTT
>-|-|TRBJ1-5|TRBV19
CASSISGMVNQPQHF
TGTGCCAGTAGTATTTCAGGGATGGTCAATCAGCCCCAGCATTTT
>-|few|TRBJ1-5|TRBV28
CASSFRGGGSQPQHF
TGTGCCAGCAGTTTCAGAGGGGGTGGGAGTCAGCCCCAGCATTTT